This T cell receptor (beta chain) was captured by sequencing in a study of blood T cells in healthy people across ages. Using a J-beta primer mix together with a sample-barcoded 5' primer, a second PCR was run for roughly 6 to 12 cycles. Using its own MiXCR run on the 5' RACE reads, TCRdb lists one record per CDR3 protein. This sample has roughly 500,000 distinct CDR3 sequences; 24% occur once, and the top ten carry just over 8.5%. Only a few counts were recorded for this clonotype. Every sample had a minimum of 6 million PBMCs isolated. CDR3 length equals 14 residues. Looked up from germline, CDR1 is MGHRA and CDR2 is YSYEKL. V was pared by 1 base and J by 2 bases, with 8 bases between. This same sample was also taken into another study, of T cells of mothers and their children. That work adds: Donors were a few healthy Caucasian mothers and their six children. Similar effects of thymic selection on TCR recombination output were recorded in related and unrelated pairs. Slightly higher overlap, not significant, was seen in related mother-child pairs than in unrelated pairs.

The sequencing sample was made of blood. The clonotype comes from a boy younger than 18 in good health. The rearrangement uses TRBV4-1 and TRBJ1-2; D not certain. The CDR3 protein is CASSQVPDNYGYTF. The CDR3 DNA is TGCGCCAGCAGCCAAGTCCCAGACAACTATGGCTACACCTTC.